The clone carrying this T cell receptor (beta chain) has only one observation. Sequencing used immunoSEQ multiplex PCR; TCRdb keeps in-frame clones, though not all of them. The sample comprises approximately 270,000 clones, around 82% of which are singletons, and 15% to 19% rests with the top ten. Trimming took off 2 bases at V and 4 bases at J, with 15 bases between the two ends. This CDR3 comprises 16 residues. The data stem from a study of blood T cell repertoires in COVID-19. Study in general: The origin of the acute and convalescent COVID-19 samples was the United States, Italy and Spain. The cDNA or gDNA used as material had been derived from T cells, B-cell-depleted T cells, or PBMCs.

The origin of this receptor is a person aged 70 to 79 with COVID-19, enrolled during active disease. V and J are TRBV23-1 and TRBJ1-3; D is unclear. TRBV23-1 is identified as an open reading frame with a role that is uncertain. Sequenced material: peripheral blood. CDR3 region: CASSQPREESGNTIYF. The CDR3 coding sequence is TGCGCCAGCAGTCAACCCCGGGAGGAGTCCGGAAACACCATATATTTT.